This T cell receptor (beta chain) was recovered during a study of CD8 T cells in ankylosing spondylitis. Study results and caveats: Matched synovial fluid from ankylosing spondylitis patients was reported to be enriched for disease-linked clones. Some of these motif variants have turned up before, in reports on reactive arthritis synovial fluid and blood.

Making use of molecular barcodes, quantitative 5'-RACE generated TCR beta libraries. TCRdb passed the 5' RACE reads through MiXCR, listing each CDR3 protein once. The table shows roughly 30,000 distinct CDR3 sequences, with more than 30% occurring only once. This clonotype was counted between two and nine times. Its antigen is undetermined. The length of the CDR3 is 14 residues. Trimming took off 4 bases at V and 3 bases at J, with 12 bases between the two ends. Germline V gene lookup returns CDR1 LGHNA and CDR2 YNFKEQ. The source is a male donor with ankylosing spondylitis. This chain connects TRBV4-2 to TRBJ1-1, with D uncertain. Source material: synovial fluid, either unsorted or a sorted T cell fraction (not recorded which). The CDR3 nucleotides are TGTGCCAGCAGCCCCAGATTGGGCTACACTGAAGCTTTCTTT. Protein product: CASSPRLGYTEAFF.